This T cell receptor (beta chain) was captured by sequencing in a study of blood T cell repertoires in COVID-19. Study in general: T cells, B-cell-depleted T cells, or PBMCs supplied cDNA or gDNA.

CDR3 length: 11 amino acids. Germline V gene sequence: CDR1 SGHAT, CDR2 FQNNGV. The V end lost 5 bases, the J end lost 2 bases, and 3 bases lay between the germline ends. The authors' processing: From reference gene primer amplification, estimates of nucleated cell counts were derived. Clones were read by immunoSEQ multiplex PCR, and TCRdb kept only the in-frame ones, dropping some. The V and J calls and clone size come from that table; D and trimming were worked out from the DNA. The data contain 150,000 to 200,000 clones, 88% of them singletons. What was sequenced was peripheral blood. This receptor was taken from a man in his sixties with acute or convalescent COVID-19. The V and J genes are TRBV11-2 and TRBJ2-5; no reliable D call. In DNA form, the CDR3 reads TGTGCCAGCAGCCCACAAGAGACCCAGTACTTC. Translating it yields CASSPQETQYF. Supplemented by reference TRBV11-2 and TRBJ2-5, the full variable domain reads EAGVAQSPRYKIIEKRQSVAFWCNPISGHATLYWYQQILGQGPKLLIQFQNNGVVDDSQLPKDRFSAERLKGVDSTLKIQPAKLEDSAVYLCASSPQETQYFGPGTRLLVL.